The 6 T cell receptor beta chains below come from one sample, sequenced in a study of blood T cells in healthy people across ages. A second roughly 7 to 11 cycle PCR used barcoded and J-beta primers. TCRdb ran MiXCR on the 5' RACE reads and lists one entry per CDR3 protein. The top ten hold over 10% of the sample, which has 980,000 or so distinct CDR3 sequences, approximately 49% seen once. Sequences were obtained from blood. These receptors came from a man aged 25 to 40 in good health.

This clonotype was found a few times. The rearrangement joins TRBV6-2 or TRBV6-3 to TRBJ2-7; D not resolved. V was shortened by 4 bases and J by 10 bases, with 14 bases between the two germline ends. CDR3 length equals 12 residues. Germline lookup yields CDR1 MNHEY and CDR2 SVGEGT. CDR3 sequence (DNA): TGTGCCAGCAGTTCCCTCCGCGGCACCCAGTACTTC. Translation gives CASSSLRGTQYF.

This rearrangement joins TRBV10-3 to TRBJ1-3; D might be TRBD1 (6 bases). Trimming pared 10 bases from V and 4 bases from J, leaving 17 bases between. The length of the CDR3 is 14 residues. CDR1 and CDR2 from the germline V gene are ENHRY and SYGVKD. CDR3 protein: CATQQGLPGNTIYF. CDR3 nucleotide sequence: TGTGCCACCCAACAGGGTTTGCCCGGAAACACCATATATTTT.

The chain's CDR3 is CASSTGREINGYTF. The CDR3 coding sequence is TGCGCCAGCAGCACGGGACGGGAGATAAATGGCTACACCTTC. V usage is TRBV5-1 and J usage is TRBJ1-2; D might be TRBD1 (5 bases). The CDR3 extends over 14 amino acids. Trimming removed 4 bases from V and 6 bases from J, with 16 bases in between. Germline V gene lookup returns CDR1 SGHRS and CDR2 YFSETQ.

This chain links TRBV24-1 with TRBJ1-5; D gene ambiguous. The V gene's germline CDR1 is KGHDR and CDR2 SFDVKD. Trimming cost V 4 bases and J 0 bases, with 9 bases left between them. The CDR3 is 15 residues long. The CDR3 protein is CATSEDGDSNQPQHF. CDR3 sequence (DNA): TGTGCCACCAGTGAAGACGGGGATAGCAATCAGCCCCAGCATTTT.

The chain uses TRBV7-6 and TRBJ2-7; D not resolved. Per the germline V gene, CDR1 is SGHVS and CDR2 is FNYEAQ. The V end was cut by 5 bases, the J end by 3 bases, with 11 bases between. The CDR3 totals 13 residues. CDR3 DNA sequence: TGTGCCAGCAGCGCCGGACCTAACTACGAGCAGTACTTC. Residues: CASSAGPNYEQYF.

V gene TRBV11-1 combines with J gene TRBJ1-5; a possible D gene is TRBD1 (5 bases). Germline values: CDR1 SGHAT, CDR2 FQDESV (reference sequence). The CDR3 has 21 amino acids. Trimming cost V 1 base and J 2 bases, with 27 bases left between them. The CDR3 sequence: CASSLVASREGTMGRNQPQHF. CDR3 coding DNA: TGTGCCAGCAGCTTAGTTGCCTCCCGGGAGGGCACGATGGGGCGCAATCAGCCCCAGCATTTT.